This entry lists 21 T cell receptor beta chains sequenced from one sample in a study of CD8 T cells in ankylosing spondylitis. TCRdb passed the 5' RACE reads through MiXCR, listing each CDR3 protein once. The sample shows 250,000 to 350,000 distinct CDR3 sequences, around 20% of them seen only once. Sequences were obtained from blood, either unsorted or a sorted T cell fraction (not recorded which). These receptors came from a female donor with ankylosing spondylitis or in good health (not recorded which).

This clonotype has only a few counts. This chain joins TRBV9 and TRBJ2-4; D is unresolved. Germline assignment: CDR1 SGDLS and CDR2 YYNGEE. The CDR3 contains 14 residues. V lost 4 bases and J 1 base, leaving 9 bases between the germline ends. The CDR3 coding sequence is TGTGCCAGCAGCCCATCCCCCGCCAAAAACATTCAGTACTTC. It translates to CASSPSPAKNIQYF.

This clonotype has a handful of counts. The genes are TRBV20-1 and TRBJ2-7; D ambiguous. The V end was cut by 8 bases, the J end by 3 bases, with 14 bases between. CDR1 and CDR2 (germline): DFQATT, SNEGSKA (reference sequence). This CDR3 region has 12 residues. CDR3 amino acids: CSSTPTSYEQYF. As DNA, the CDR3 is TGCAGTTCCACCCCCACCAGCTACGAGCAGTACTTC.

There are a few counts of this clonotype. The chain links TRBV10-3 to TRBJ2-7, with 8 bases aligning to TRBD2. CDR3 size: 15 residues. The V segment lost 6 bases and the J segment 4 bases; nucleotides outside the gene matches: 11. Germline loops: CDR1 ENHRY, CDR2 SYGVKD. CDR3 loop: CAIRPGTSPLYEQYF. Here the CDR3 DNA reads TGTGCCATCAGACCCGGGACTAGTCCCCTTTACGAGCAGTACTTC.

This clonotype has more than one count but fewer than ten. The CDR3 coding sequence is TGTGCCAGCAGCTTAATCCCAAGAGGTACCCAGTACTTC. It codes for CASSLIPRGTQYF. The V gene is TRBV7-3, the J gene TRBJ2-5; D call uncertain. This CDR3 contains 13 residues. Per the germline V gene, CDR1 is SGHTA and CDR2 is FQGTGA. The ends were cut back, 1 base at V and 8 bases at J, with 11 bases in the middle.

The CDR3, as DNA: TGCAGTGCTAGACCGGGGAATAGCAATCAGCCCCAGCATTTT. It encodes CSARPGNSNQPQHF. The chain combines TRBV20-1 with TRBJ1-5, with D hard to call. Germline CDR1 is DFQATT and CDR2 is SNEGSKA (reference sequence). The CDR3 has 14 amino acids. V lost 2 bases, J lost 0 bases, and 8 bases lay in between.

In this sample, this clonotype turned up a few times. DNA for the CDR3: TGTGCCAGCTACCGGGCGCACGCCGGGGAGCTGTTTTTT. Its protein product is CASYRAHAGELFF. The rearrangement uses TRBV3-1 and TRBJ2-2, with D hard to call. V was cut by 8 bases and J by 6 bases, with 13 bases left in between. Germline V gene data show CDR1 as LGHDT and CDR2 as YNNKEL (reference sequence). This CDR3 region has 13 residues.

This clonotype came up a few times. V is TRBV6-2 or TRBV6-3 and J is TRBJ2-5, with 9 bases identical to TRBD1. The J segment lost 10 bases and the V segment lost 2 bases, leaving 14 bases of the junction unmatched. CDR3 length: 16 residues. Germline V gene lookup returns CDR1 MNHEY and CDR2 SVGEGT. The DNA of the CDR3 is TGTGCCAGCAGTTACCCAGGACAGGGGCCACGTGAGGTCCAGTACTTC. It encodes CASSYPGQGPREVQYF.

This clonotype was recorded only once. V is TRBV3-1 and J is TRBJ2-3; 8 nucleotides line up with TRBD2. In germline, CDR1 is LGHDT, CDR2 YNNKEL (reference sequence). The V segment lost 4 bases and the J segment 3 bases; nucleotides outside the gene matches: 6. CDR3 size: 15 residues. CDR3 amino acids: CASSRPGLGTDTQYF. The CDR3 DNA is TGTGCCAGCAGCCGCCCGGGACTAGGGACAGATACGCAGTATTTT.

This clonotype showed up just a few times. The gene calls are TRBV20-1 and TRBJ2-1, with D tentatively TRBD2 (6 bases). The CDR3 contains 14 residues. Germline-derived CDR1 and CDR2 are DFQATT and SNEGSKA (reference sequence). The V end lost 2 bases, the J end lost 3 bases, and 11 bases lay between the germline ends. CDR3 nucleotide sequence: TGCAGTGCTAGACAGGGACTTTACTACAATGAGCAGTTCTTC. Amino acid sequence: CSARQGLYYNEQFF.

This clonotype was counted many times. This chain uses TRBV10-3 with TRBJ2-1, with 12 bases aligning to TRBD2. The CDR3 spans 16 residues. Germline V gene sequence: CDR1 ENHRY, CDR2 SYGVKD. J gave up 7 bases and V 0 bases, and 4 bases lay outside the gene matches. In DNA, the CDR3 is TGTGCCATCAGTGAGTCGTTCCTAGCGGGGGGGAATGAGCAGTTCTTC. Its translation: CAISESFLAGGNEQFF.

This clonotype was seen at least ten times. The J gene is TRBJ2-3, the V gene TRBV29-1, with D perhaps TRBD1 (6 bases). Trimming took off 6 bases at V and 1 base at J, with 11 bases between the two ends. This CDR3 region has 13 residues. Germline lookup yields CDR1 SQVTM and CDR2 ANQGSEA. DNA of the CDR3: TGCAGCGTCTCACAGGGTGGCACAGATACGCAGTATTTT. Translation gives CSVSQGGTDTQYF.

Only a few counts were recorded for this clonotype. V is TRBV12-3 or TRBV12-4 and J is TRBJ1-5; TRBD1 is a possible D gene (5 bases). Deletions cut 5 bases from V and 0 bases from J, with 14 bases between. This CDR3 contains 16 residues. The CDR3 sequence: CASSPAGGISNQPQHF. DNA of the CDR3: TGTGCCAGCAGTCCGGCGGGGGGGATTAGCAATCAGCCCCAGCATTTT.

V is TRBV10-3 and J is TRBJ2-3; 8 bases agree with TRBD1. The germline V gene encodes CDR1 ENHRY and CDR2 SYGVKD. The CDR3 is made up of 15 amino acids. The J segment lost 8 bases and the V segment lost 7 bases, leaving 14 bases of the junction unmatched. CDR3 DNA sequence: TGTGCCATCAACGACGAGGACAGGGATTTCGGTACGCAGTATTTT. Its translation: CAINDEDRDFGTQYF.

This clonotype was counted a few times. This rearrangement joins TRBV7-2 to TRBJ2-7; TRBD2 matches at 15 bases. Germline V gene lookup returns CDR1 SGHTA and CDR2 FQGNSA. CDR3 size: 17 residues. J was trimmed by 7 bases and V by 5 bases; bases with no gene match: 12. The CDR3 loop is CASSLGLAGGGKGEQYF. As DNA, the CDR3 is TGTGCCAGCAGCCTGGGACTAGCGGGAGGAGGAAAGGGAGAGCAGTACTTC.

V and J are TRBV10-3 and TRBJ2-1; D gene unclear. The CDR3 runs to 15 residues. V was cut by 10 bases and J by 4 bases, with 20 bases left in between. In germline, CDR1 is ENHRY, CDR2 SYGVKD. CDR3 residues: CATFPETIMYNEQFF. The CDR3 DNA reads TGTGCCACATTCCCGGAGACAATTATGTACAATGAGCAGTTCTTC.

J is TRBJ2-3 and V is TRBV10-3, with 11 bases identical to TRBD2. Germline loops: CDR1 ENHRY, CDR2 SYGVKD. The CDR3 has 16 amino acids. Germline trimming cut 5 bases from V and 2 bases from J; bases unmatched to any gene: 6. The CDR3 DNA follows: TGTGCCATCAGTCCCGGGACTAGCGGAGACACAGATACGCAGTATTTT. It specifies CAISPGTSGDTDTQYF.

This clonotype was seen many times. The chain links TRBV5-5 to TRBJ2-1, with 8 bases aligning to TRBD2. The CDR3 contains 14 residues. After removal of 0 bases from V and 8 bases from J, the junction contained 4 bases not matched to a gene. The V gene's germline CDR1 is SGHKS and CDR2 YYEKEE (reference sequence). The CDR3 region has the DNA TGTGCCAGCAGCTTGGCGGGAGGGCCTTATGAGCAGTTCTTC. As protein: CASSLAGGPYEQFF.

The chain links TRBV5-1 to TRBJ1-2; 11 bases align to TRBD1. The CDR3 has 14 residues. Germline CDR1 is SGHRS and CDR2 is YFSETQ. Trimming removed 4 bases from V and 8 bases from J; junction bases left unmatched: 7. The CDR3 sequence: CASSAGQGAGGYTF. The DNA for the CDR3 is TGCGCCAGCAGCGCCGGACAGGGGGCTGGCGGCTACACCTTC.

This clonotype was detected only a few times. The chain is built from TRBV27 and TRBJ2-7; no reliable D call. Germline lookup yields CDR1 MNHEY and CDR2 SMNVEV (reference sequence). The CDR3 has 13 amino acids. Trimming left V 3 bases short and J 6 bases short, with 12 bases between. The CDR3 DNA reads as TGTGCCAGCAGTTTGTGGGGATCGGGCGAGCAGTACTTC. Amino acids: CASSLWGSGEQYF.

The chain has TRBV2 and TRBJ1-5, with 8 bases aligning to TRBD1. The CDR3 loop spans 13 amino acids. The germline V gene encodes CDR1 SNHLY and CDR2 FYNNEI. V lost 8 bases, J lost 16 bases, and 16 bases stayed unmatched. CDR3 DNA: TGTGCCAGCGGTCCGGAACCGACAGGGGTCCCCCATTTT. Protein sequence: CASGPEPTGVPHF.

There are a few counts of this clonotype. The chain's CDR3 is CASRGGRLAIYEQYF. CDR3 sequence (DNA): TGTGCCAGTAGGGGAGGACGACTAGCCATCTACGAGCAGTACTTC. The chain combines TRBV6-1 with TRBJ2-7, with 7 bases fitting TRBD2. The CDR3 contains 15 residues. V was clipped by 9 bases and J by 3 bases; unmatched bases: 14. Germline CDR1 and CDR2: MNHNS and SASEGT.